This is a list of T cell receptor beta chains from one sample in a study of blood T cell repertoires in COVID-19. TCRdb's table, derived via immunoSEQ multiplex PCR, lists solely in-frame clones and lacks some. Among some 110,000 clones, about four fifths were seen once, and the ten largest hold 15%. The sequenced sample consisted of peripheral blood. The receptors come from an elderly woman with acute or convalescent COVID-19. Each CDR3 is given with its conserved first and last residue. D genes are given only for firm matches. Clone size is given for some rows only: seen once, a few or many times, or a class if the clone is expanded.

V gene	J gene	clone size	D gene	CDR3 DNA	CDR3 protein
TRBV7-8	TRBJ2-5	-	TRBD1	TGTGCCAGCAGCTTAAGGGCAGGGGGTAAGGGCCAAGAGACCCAGTACTTC	CASSLRAGGKGQETQYF
TRBV10-1	TRBJ2-1	-	-	TGCGCCAGCAGTCTAAACAATGAGCAGTTCTTC	CASSLNNEQFF
TRBV5-1	TRBJ1-5	-	-	TGCGCCAGCAGCTTGAACATCGATCAGCCCCAGCATTTT	CASSLNIDQPQHF
TRBV7-2	TRBJ2-5	-	-	TGTGCCAGCAGCCCAAGCTACGGGGGGCCTAAGCGAGAGACCCAGTACTTC	CASSPSYGGPKRETQYF
TRBV5-6	TRBJ1-6	-	TRBD1	TGTGCCAGCAGCAAGGACAGGGACCAAGGGACCCTCCACTTT	CASSKDRDQGTLHF
TRBV6-5	TRBJ2-7	-	TRBD2	TGTGCCAGCTTGGGACTAGCGGGAGACGAGCAGTACTTC	CASLGLAGDEQYF
TRBV7-9	TRBJ1-1	large	TRBD1	TGTGCCAGCAGCCCCGACAGGGCGACTTTCTTT	CASSPDRATFF
TRBV2	TRBJ2-2	-	TRBD2	TGTGCCAGCAGTTCTGGACTAGCGGGAGGGCCGTTCCCAAACACCGGGGAGCTGTTTTTT	CASSSGLAGGPFPNTGELFF
TRBV5-4	TRBJ2-2	-	-	TGTGCCAGCAGCCCGAGTTCAACTGGGGAGCTGTTTTTT	CASSPSSTGELFF
TRBV20-1	TRBJ1-5	-	-	TGCAGTGCTAGTACAGGGAGCAATCAGCCCCAGCATTTT	CSASTGSNQPQHF
TRBV21-1	TRBJ2-3	-	-	TGTGCCAGCACCCGGACTAGCGGAGGTGGAACAGATACGCAGTATTTT	CASTRTSGGGTDTQYF
TRBV7-8	TRBJ1-6	-	-	TGTGCCAGCAGCCCTCAGGCCCAGGCTTCACCCCTCCACTTT	CASSPQAQASPLHF
TRBV10-3	TRBJ2-7	-	TRBD2	TGTGCCATCAGTGCCGAGCGGGGGAGCTCCTACGAGCAGTACTTC	CAISAERGSSYEQYF
TRBV28	TRBJ1-6	-	TRBD1	TGTGCCAGCAGTGGGCCAGCCCAGACAGGGAGCTCCTATAATTCACCCCTCCACTTT	CASSGPAQTGSSYNSPLHF
TRBV29-1	TRBJ2-1	few	-	TGCAGCGTTGAGGTGGCCAGGGATACTTACAATGAGCAGTTCTTC	CSVEVARDTYNEQFF
TRBV5-1	TRBJ1-1	-	-	TGCGCCAGCAGCTTGGTCTCTTCAGAAACTGAAGCTTTCTTT	CASSLVSSETEAFF
TRBV15	TRBJ2-2	-	TRBD2	TGTGCCACCAGCAGACCCGGGACTAGCGGGAGTGGGGAGCTGTTTTTT	CATSRPGTSGSGELFF
TRBV10-3	TRBJ2-1	-	TRBD2	TGTGCCATCAAACCGGGACTAGCGATTGAGCAGTTCTTC	CAIKPGLAIEQFF
TRBV11-1	TRBJ2-5	-	-	TGTGCCAGCAGACAGAGAGAGACCCAGTACTTC	CASRQRETQYF
TRBV19	TRBJ2-5	-	-	TGTGCCAGTAGTATAGGTGCAGGGGCAGAGGAGACCCAGTACTTC	CASSIGAGAEETQYF
TRBV3-1/TRBV3-2	TRBJ2-1	-	TRBD2	TGTGCCAGCAGCCACGGAAAAGAGATTCGGGGACTAGCGGGAGGAAGCAATGAGCAGTTCTTC	CASSHGKEIRGLAGGSNEQFF
TRBV6-5	TRBJ2-3	-	TRBD1	TGTGCCGGCGGACAGGGAATCACAGATACGCAGTATTTT	CAGGQGITDTQYF
TRBV9	TRBJ2-1	-	-	TGTGCCAGCAGCGACACTACCACCTACAATGAGCAGTTCTTC	CASSDTTTYNEQFF
TRBV3-1/TRBV3-2	TRBJ2-7	few	TRBD1	TGTGCCAGCAGACCCGGGACAGGGGGGTCGTCGCAGTACTTC	CASRPGTGGSSQYF
TRBV11-2	TRBJ1-1	-	-	TGTGCCAGCAGCTTAGAGGCCAGGGGAGAAGCTTTCTTT	CASSLEARGEAFF
TRBV7-9	TRBJ2-5	-	TRBD1	TGTGCCAGCAGCTTAGGGGACAGGACAATGCAAGAGACCCAGTACTTC	CASSLGDRTMQETQYF
TRBV18	TRBJ2-4	once	-	TGTGCCAGCTCACACGGAGGGTCCGCGAAAAACATTCAGTACTTC	CASSHGGSAKNIQYF
TRBV5-1	TRBJ2-2	-	TRBD2	TGCGCCAGCAGCTTAACCGGGACTAGGGCACACACCGGGGAGCTGTTTTTT	CASSLTGTRAHTGELFF
TRBV6-5	TRBJ1-6	-	-	TGTGCCTCCAGGGAGGGGGATAATTCACCCCTCCACTTT	CASREGDNSPLHF
TRBV12-5	TRBJ2-3	-	TRBD1	TGTGCTAGTGGTCCCGGGACAGGTCTGAACACAGATACGCAGTATTTT	CASGPGTGLNTDTQYF
TRBV10-3	TRBJ1-2	-	TRBD1	TGTGCCATCAGTGGCCAGGGGGCGGATTTGTATGGCTACACCTTC	CAISGQGADLYGYTF
TRBV28	TRBJ2-2	-	-	TGTGCCAGCAGACCGGGCGGGCGCACCGGGGAGCTGTTTTTT	CASRPGGRTGELFF
TRBV4-2	TRBJ2-1	-	-	TGTGCCAGCAGCCAAGCGGGTGGAGCATCATCCTACAATGAGCAGTTCTTC	CASSQAGGASSYNEQFF
TRBV6-6	TRBJ1-2	-	-	TGTGCCACTAAGGAGGCACCATATGGCTACACCTTC	CATKEAPYGYTF
TRBV28	TRBJ2-7	-	-	TGTGCCAGCAGTTTAGACAGGACGGGTCTTTACTTC	CASSLDRTGLYF
TRBV18	TRBJ1-2	few	-	TGTGCCAGCTCACCACCCAGTGTCTATGGCTACACCTTC	CASSPPSVYGYTF
TRBV19	TRBJ2-2	-	TRBD2	TGTGCCAGTAGTAGAACAGCGGGGGTTCGAGGGGAGCTGTTTTTT	CASSRTAGVRGELFF
TRBV5-1	TRBJ2-4	-	-	TGCGCCAGCAGCTTGGCGGGATTACCCAAAAACATTCAGTACTTC	CASSLAGLPKNIQYF
TRBV19	TRBJ1-5	-	TRBD1	TGTGCCAGTAGTCCCCTACACAACAGGGGGCAGAGCAATCAGCCCCAGCATTTT	CASSPLHNRGQSNQPQHF
TRBV18	TRBJ2-2	-	TRBD1	TGTGCCAGCTCTCACGCCCCGACGACCCGGGACAGGGAAAGAGCCGGGGAGCTGTTTTTT	CASSHAPTTRDRERAGELFF
TRBV6-2/TRBV6-3	TRBJ2-7	-	-	TGTGCCAGCAGCCTCTCCGGGACTGGTTCCTACGAGCAGTACTTC	CASSLSGTGSYEQYF
TRBV5-6	TRBJ1-5	-	-	TGTGCCAGCAGCTTGAGGACACCAAATCAGCCCCAGCATTTT	CASSLRTPNQPQHF
TRBV18	TRBJ1-5	-	-	TGTGCCAGCTCACCTGGACAGCATAGCAATCAGCCCCAGCATTTT	CASSPGQHSNQPQHF
TRBV5-1	TRBJ1-3	-	TRBD1	TGCGCCAGCAGCTTCGGGACAGTGAGCTCTGGAAACACCATATATTTT	CASSFGTVSSGNTIYF
TRBV18	TRBJ2-1	-	TRBD2	TGTGCCAGCTCACCTACCCCTAGCGGGATTCATGAGCAGTTCTTC	CASSPTPSGIHEQFF
TRBV6-5	TRBJ1-1	-	TRBD1	TGTGCCAGCAGTTCCCGACAGGGTGAAGCTTTCTTT	CASSSRQGEAFF
TRBV7-2	TRBJ1-4	-	TRBD1	TGTGCCAGCAGGACAGGGAGTAGTTCGGGGAAACTGTTTTTT	CASRTGSSSGKLFF
TRBV2	TRBJ2-3	once	TRBD2	TGTGCCAGCAGGGGGACTAGCGGGAGCGGTACGCAGTATTTT	CASRGTSGSGTQYF
TRBV5-5	TRBJ1-1	-	-	TGTGCCAGCAGCTTTACGACAACGACTGAAGCTTTCTTT	CASSFTTTTEAFF
TRBV7-9	TRBJ1-3	-	TRBD1	TGTGCCAGCAGCAAACAGGGGGCTAGTGGAAACACCATATATTTT	CASSKQGASGNTIYF
TRBV28	TRBJ2-3	-	TRBD2	TGTGCCAGCAGTTATCTGACTAGCGGCACAGATACGCAGTATTTT	CASSYLTSGTDTQYF
TRBV14	TRBJ1-1	few	-	TGTGCCAGCAGCCCTCAGGTGGACACTGAAGCTTTCTTT	CASSPQVDTEAFF
TRBV7-9	TRBJ2-2	-	TRBD1	TGTGCCAGCGCCGGGACAGGGGGCACCGGGGAGCTGTTTTTT	CASAGTGGTGELFF
TRBV2	TRBJ1-5	-	-	TGTGCCAGCTCATCGGAGCGCAATCAGCCCCAGCATTTT	CASSSERNQPQHF
TRBV10-1	TRBJ2-1	-	-	TGCGCCAGCAGTGAGTCGGGAAGGGGCAAGTTCAATGAGCAGTTCTTC	CASSESGRGKFNEQFF
TRBV19	TRBJ2-7	many	-	TGTGCCAGTAGTGCGGGGTACGAGCAGTACTTC	CASSAGYEQYF
TRBV19	TRBJ2-3	-	TRBD2	TGTGCCAGTAGTACAGGACTAGCGGGAGAGGGTTTGGCTGGTACGCAGTATTTT	CASSTGLAGEGLAGTQYF